The rows below give T cell receptor beta chains drawn from one sample of a study of shared clonotypes between healthy human individuals. The assay was immunoSEQ multiplex PCR, and TCRdb's table has in-frame clones only and misses some. This table has 2.5 million or so clones, more than 80% appearing once. The sample was naive CD4+ T cells sorted from blood. The receptor source for this set is a man between 18 and 35 years old in good health. The conserved cysteine and the conserved F or W are not part of the CDR3 here.

V gene	J gene	CDR3 protein
TRBV28	TRBJ2-7	ASLDRAAYEQY
TRBV7-2	TRBJ2-7	ASSRGDFPYEQY
TRBV19	TRBJ2-7	ASSSGTGEYEQY
TRBV6-1	TRBJ2-5	ASRPRTSGIETQY
TRBV5-4	TRBJ2-4	ASSLQQLKNIQY
TRBV11-2	TRBJ1-6	ASSLVNSYNSPLH
TRBV6-1	TRBJ2-7	ASSEALGQGAYEQY
TRBV30	TRBJ2-1	AYYREYNEQF
TRBV5-5	TRBJ2-7	ASSLTSGAPYEQY
TRBV10-3	TRBJ1-2	AISDQHGYT
TRBV19	TRBJ2-5	ASTRTSGAQETQY
TRBV30	TRBJ2-1	AWSFGRGFDEQF
TRBV28	TRBJ2-2	ASSLVRTGELF
TRBV5-1	TRBJ2-3	ASTLSGTGTGDTQY
TRBV6-5	TRBJ2-3	ASKAGYSTDTQY
TRBV6-5	TRBJ2-2	ASREGGHGELF
TRBV6-5	TRBJ2-2	ASRLGGPGELF
TRBV6-6	TRBJ2-7	ASSYWGAGAYEQY
TRBV11-2	TRBJ1-2	ASSRQGTNSGYT
TRBV2	TRBJ2-1	AIKGTGHNEQF
TRBV6-1	TRBJ1-1	ASSRGTGAGTEAF
TRBV5-6	TRBJ1-2	ASSGVSYRYT
TRBV7-9	TRBJ2-7	ASSSQAGGYEQY
TRBV6-1	TRBJ2-6	ASSETGGSGANVLT
TRBV11-2	TRBJ2-7	ASSPATSGTAYEQY
TRBV30	TRBJ1-3	AWSRTGTGNTIY
TRBV30	TRBJ1-4	AWDSGRGEKLF
TRBV7-9	TRBJ1-4	ASSLAGNEWKLF
TRBV25-1	TRBJ1-2	ASSDRLIDRGHPYGYT
TRBV19	TRBJ1-5	ASSISGQVNQPQH
TRBV5-1	TRBJ1-2	ASSLEQGYGYT
TRBV30	TRBJ1-4	AWSVIGGLAEKLF
TRBV28	TRBJ1-1	ASSTLNTEAF
TRBV2	TRBJ2-3	ASSLTSGGTDTQY
TRBV2	TRBJ2-5	ASSGLRRGAETQY
TRBV7-9	TRBJ1-1	ASSSGQGATEAF
TRBV4-1	TRBJ1-1	ASTLPGGNTEAF
TRBV5-1	TRBJ2-3	ASSPLSGHTDTQY
TRBV25-1	TRBJ1-4	ASSIDRRANEKLF
TRBV5-1	TRBJ2-2	ASSLGGNTGELF
TRBV18	TRBJ1-4	ASSEGQLSEKLF
TRBV27	TRBJ2-7	ASSPRSDISFYEQY
TRBV30	TRBJ2-2	AWSSSGNTGELF
TRBV5-1	TRBJ2-7	ASSKGTAGDPYEQY
TRBV23-1	TRBJ2-5	ASSQHDRLQETQY
TRBV7-9	TRBJ2-5	ASSPSGLAAETQY
TRBV2	TRBJ1-1	ASRGDILDTEAF
TRBV14	TRBJ2-7	ASRASGNSYEQY
TRBV5-6	TRBJ2-3	ASSHSPLSSTDTQY
TRBV6-1	TRBJ1-2	ASRVGLIYGYT
TRBV6-5	TRBJ1-2	ASSYSSEGNSYT
TRBV10-1	TRBJ2-7	ASSESQGMSYEQY
TRBV10-2	TRBJ2-3	ASRQGFSTDTQY
TRBV7-9	TRBJ2-7	ASSLTGAAFDEQY
TRBV7-8	TRBJ2-3	ASSSRKGADTQY
TRBV6-6	TRBJ1-2	ASSPQGGQGAGGYT
TRBV15	TRBJ1-1	ATSKLTGNTEAF
TRBV5-4	TRBJ2-5	ASSLAGVETQY
TRBV19	TRBJ1-4	ASSVLVATNEKLF